Below are 5 T cell receptor beta chains sequenced from a single sample in a study of a mutant IDH1 vaccine in newly diagnosed glioma (dated by TCRdb to about 2021). This specimen's time point label, per the study, means: week 5, during vaccination. Each vaccine dose, consisting of 300 ug of a 20-mer mutant IDH1 peptide in Montanide, was administered subcutaneously with topical imiquimod. Their antigens are not known. Libraries were constructed by the immunoSEQ multiplex PCR assay. Sourced from immuneACCESS, this table was stored by TCRdb with only in-frame sequences that have V and J called. A share of the clones is absent; for the studies checked, an unresolved V gene accounts for under half, and the remainder has no known explanation. In all, the sample holds roughly 54,000 clones, and about 81% of those were seen once. Clones ranked in the top ten supply more than 3% of the sample. Source: PBMCs, taken from a glioma patient whose treatment included an IDH1 peptide vaccine. All receptors derive from a man aged 25-40 years with glioma.

The genes are TRBV9 and TRBJ2-5, with 11 bases identical to TRBD2. The V segment lost 3 bases and the J segment 2 bases; nucleotides outside the gene matches: 6. CDR1 is SGDLS and CDR2 is YYNGEE in the germline V gene. The CDR3 runs 16 residues. The CDR3 nucleotides read TGTGCCAGCAGCGCCGGGACTAGCGGCTATCAAGAGACCCAGTACTTC. Its translation: CASSAGTSGYQETQYF.

This clone appeared a few times. The V call is TRBV30, the J call TRBJ1-5; D may be TRBD1 (6 bases). The V gene lost 0 bases and the J gene lost 0 bases, with 9 bases spanning the gap. CDR3 length: 15 residues. CDR1 GTSNPN and CDR2 SVGIG come from the germline V gene (reference sequence). Here the CDR3 reads CAWSVKGHSNQPQHF. The CDR3, as DNA: TGTGCCTGGAGTGTAAAGGGACATAGCAATCAGCCCCAGCATTTT.

The chain carries TRBV18 and TRBJ2-6; D gene uncertain. Germline-derived CDR1 and CDR2 are KGHSH and LQKENI. The CDR3 spans 17 residues. The V and J ends lost 3 bases and 0 bases respectively, with 12 bases between them. The CDR3 bases are TGTGCCAGCTCACCCACGGGTTATAGCTCTGGGGCCAACGTCCTGACTTTC. Protein: CASSPTGYSSGANVLTF.

This chain uses TRBV6-5 with TRBJ2-7, with D perhaps matching TRBD2 (5 bases). V lost 1 base and J lost 1, with 8 bases in between. Germline V gene sequence: CDR1 MNHEY, CDR2 SVGAGI. The CDR3 covers 14 residues. The CDR3 sequence is CASSYLPGSYEQYF. In DNA form, the CDR3 reads TGTGCCAGCAGTTACTTGCCGGGATCCTACGAGCAGTACTTC.

The table lists this clone with a count of one. The V gene is TRBV6-5, the J gene TRBJ2-1, with 8 bases fitting TRBD2. Germline V lookup: CDR1 MNHEY, CDR2 SVGAGI. The length of the CDR3 is 11 residues. The V segment lost 2 bases and the J segment 12 bases; nucleotides outside the gene matches: 0. The CDR3 DNA reads TGTGCCAGCAGTTACGCGGGGGGGCAGTTCTTC. Protein sequence: CASSYAGGQFF.